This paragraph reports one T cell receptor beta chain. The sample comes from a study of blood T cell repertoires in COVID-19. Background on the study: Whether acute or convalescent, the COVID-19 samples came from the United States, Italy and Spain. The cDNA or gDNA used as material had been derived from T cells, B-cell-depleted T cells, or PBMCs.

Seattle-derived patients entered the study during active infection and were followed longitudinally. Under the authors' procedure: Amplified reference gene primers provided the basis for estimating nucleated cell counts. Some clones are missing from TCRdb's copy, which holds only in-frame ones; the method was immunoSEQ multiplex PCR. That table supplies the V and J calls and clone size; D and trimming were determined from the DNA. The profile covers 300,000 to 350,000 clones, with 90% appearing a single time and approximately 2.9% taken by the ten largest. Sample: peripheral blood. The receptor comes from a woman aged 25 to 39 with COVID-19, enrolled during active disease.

CDR3 coding DNA: TGTGCCAGCAGCTTAGATTGGACTAGCGGGAGTTTCACCGGGGAGCTGTTTTTT. Protein product: CASSLDWTSGSFTGELFF. The V and J genes are TRBV7-2 and TRBJ2-2; TRBD2 matches 13 bases. Trimming took 1 base from V and 4 from J; bases not matched to a gene: 6. Germline loops: CDR1 SGHTA, CDR2 FQGNSA. The CDR3 totals 18 residues.